This TCR beta chain was sequenced in a study of tumor-infiltrating lymphocytes in primary liver carcinoma. Study context: T1-T3 N0M0 was the stage of the tumors, which were roughly 4 to 11 cm across.

A primer matching the constant region was used to make TCR beta cDNA from 450 to 500 ng of total RNA. Libraries for TCR beta were built through three nested multiplex PCR rounds, which together made up a slightly modified ARM-PCR procedure. For around 11 cycles apiece, the opening two PCR rounds ran with TRBV1-TRBV30 forward primers and a C-beta reverse primer. TCRdb re-called the multiplex PCR reads through MiXCR, storing one row per CDR3 protein. This table holds 330,000 or so distinct CDR3 sequences, less than 70% found once. Germline DNA was also extracted, with blood RNA taken from unsorted whole blood. In the case of this clonotype: Its target is unknown.

The CDR3 consists of 13 residues. The V gene's germline CDR1 is MNHEY and CDR2 SVGEGT. Study conclusions and caveats: The study found tumor-adjacent and tumor-blood pairs overlapped less than tumor region pairs.

This chain uses TRBV6-2 or TRBV6-3 with TRBJ2-7; D is uncertain. This TCR came from a man aged 40-49 years with primary liver carcinoma and hepatitis B virus infection. The specimen sequenced was peripheral blood. CDR3 DNA: TGTGACAGTAACGACGGAAGCTACTACGAGCAGTACTTC. Its translation is CDSNDGSYYEQYF.